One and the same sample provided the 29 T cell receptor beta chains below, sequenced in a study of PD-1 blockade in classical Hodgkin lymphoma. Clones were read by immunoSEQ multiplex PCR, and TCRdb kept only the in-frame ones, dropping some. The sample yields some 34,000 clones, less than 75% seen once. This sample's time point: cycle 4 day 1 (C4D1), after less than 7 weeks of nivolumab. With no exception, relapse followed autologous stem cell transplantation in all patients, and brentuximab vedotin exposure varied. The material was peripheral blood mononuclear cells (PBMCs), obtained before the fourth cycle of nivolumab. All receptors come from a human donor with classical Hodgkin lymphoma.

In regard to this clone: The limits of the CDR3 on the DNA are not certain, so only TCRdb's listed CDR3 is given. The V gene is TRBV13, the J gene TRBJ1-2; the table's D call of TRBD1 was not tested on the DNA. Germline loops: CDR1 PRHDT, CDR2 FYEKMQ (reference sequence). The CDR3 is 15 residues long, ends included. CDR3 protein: CASSFGTGTNYGYAF.

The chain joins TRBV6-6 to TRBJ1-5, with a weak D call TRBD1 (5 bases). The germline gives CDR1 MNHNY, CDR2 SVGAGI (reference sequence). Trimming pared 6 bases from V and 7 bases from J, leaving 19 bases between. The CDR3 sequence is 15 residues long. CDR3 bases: TGTGCCAGCAGGGGGGGACTCCGGAAGGACCAGCCCCAGCATTTT. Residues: CASRGGLRKDQPQHF.

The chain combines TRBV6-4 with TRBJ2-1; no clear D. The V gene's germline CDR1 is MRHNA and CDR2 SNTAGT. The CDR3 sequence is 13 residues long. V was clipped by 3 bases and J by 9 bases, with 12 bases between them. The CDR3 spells CASSEGSLTEQFF. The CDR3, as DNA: TGTGCCAGCAGTGAAGGTTCGCTAACTGAGCAGTTCTTC.

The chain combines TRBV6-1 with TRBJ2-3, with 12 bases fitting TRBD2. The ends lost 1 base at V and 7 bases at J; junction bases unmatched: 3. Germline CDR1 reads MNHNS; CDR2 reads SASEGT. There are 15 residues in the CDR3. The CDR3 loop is CASSEGTSGIYTQYF. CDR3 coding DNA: TGTGCCAGCAGTGAAGGGACTAGCGGGATATATACGCAGTATTTT.

The CDR3 DNA reads as TGTGCCTGGGGACTTGCCGAGCAGTTCTTC. Translation: CAWGLAEQFF. The V call is TRBV30, the J call TRBJ2-1, with D possibly matching TRBD2 (5 bases). The germline V gene has CDR1 GTSNPN and CDR2 SVGIG (reference sequence). The CDR3 covers 10 residues. V was shortened by 5 bases and J by 10 bases, with 9 bases between the two germline ends.

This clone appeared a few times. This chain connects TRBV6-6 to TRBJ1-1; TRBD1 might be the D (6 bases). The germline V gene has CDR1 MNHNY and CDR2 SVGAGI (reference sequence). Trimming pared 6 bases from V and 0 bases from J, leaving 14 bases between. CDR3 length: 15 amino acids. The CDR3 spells CASRPGGGLNTEAFF. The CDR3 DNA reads TGTGCCAGCAGGCCCGGGGGGGGCTTGAACACTGAAGCTTTCTTT.

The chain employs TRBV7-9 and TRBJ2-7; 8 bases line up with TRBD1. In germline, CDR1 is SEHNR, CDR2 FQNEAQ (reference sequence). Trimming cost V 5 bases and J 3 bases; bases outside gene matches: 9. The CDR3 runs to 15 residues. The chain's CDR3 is CASSPRVGQVYEQYF. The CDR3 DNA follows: TGTGCCAGCAGCCCCCGGGTGGGACAGGTCTACGAGCAGTACTTC.

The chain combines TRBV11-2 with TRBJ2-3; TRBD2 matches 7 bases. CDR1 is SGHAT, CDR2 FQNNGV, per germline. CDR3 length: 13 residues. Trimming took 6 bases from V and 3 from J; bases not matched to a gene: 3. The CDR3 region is CASRFGGTDTQYF. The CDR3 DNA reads TGTGCCAGCAGGTTCGGGGGGACAGATACGCAGTATTTT.

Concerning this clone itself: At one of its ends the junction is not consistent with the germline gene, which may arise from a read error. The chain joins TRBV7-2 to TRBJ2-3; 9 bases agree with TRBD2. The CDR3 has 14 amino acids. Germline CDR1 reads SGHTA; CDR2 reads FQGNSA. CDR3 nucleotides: TGTGCCAGCAGCCTAGCGGGGAGTTCAGATACGCAGTATTTT. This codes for CASSLAGSSDTQYF.

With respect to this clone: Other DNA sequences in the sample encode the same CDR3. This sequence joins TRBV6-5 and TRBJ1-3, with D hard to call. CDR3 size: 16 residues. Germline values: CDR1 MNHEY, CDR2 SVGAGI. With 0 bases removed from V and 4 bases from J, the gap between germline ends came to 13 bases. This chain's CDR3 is CASSYSSSSWGNTIYF. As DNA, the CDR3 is TGTGCCAGCAGTTACTCCTCCTCCTCCTGGGGAAACACCATATATTTT.

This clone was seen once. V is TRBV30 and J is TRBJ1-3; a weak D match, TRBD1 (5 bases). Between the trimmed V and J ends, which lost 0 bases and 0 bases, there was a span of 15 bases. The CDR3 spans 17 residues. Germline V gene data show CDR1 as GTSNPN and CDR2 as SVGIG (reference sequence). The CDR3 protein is CAWSVWGTAVSGNTIYF. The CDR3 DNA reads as TGTGCCTGGAGTGTCTGGGGGACTGCCGTCTCTGGAAACACCATATATTTT.

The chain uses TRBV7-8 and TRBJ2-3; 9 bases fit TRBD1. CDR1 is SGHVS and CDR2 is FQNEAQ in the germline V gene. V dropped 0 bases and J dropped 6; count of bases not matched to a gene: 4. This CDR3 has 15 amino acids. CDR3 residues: CASSLAGQGRDTQYF. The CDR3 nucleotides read TGTGCCAGCAGCTTAGCGGGACAGGGAAGGGATACGCAGTATTTT.

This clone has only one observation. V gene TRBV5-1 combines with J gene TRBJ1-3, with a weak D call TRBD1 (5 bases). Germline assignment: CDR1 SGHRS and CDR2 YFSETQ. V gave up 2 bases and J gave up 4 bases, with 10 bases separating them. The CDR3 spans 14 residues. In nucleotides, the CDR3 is TGCGCCAGCAGCTTACAGGCCTCAGGAAACACCATATATTTT. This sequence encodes CASSLQASGNTIYF. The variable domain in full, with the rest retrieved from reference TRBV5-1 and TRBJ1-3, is KAGVTQTPRYLIKTRGQQVTLSCSPISGHRSVSWYQQTPGQGLQFLFEYFSETQRNKGNFPGRFSGRQFSNSRSEMNVSTLELGDSALYLCASSLQASGNTIYFGEGSWLTVV.

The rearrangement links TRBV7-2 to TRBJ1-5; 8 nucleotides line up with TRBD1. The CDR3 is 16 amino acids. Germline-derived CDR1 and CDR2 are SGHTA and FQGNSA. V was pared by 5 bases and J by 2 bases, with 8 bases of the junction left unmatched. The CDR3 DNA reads TGTGCCAGCAGCGATGGACAGGGTGTTGGCAATCAGCCCCAGCATTTT. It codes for CASSDGQGVGNQPQHF.

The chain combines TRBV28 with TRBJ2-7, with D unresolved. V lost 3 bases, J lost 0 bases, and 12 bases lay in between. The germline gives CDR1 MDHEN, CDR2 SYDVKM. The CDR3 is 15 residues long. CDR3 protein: CASSFSPKDSYEQYF. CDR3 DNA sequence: TGTGCCAGCAGTTTTTCCCCAAAGGACTCCTACGAGCAGTACTTC. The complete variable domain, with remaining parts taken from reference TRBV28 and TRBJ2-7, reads DVKVTQSSRYLVKRTGEKVFLECVQDMDHENMFWYRQDPGLGLRLIYFSYDVKMKEKGDIPEGYSVSREKKERFSLILESASTNQTSMYLCASSFSPKDSYEQYFGPGTRLTVT.

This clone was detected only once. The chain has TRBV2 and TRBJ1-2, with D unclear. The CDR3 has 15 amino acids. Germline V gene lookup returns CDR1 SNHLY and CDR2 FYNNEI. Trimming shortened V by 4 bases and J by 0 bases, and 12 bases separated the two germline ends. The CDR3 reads CASSGGPATNYGYTF. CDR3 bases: TGTGCCAGCAGTGGAGGGCCCGCCACTAACTATGGCTACACCTTC.

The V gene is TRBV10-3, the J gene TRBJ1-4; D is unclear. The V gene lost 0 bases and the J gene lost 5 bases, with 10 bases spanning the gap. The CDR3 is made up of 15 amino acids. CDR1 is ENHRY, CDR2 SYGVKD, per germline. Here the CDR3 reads CAISESFGGNEKLFF. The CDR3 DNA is TGTGCCATCAGTGAGTCCTTCGGAGGGAATGAAAAACTGTTTTTT.

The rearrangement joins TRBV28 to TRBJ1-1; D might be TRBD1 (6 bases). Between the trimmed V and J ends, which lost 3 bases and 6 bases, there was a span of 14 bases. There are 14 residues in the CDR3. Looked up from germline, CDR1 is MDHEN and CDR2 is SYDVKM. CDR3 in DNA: TGTGCCAGCAGTTTTGGTCCAGGGGACCCTGAAGCTTTCTTT. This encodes CASSFGPGDPEAFF. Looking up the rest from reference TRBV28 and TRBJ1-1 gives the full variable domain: DVKVTQSSRYLVKRTGEKVFLECVQDMDHENMFWYRQDPGLGLRLIYFSYDVKMKEKGDIPEGYSVSREKKERFSLILESASTNQTSMYLCASSFGPGDPEAFFGQGTRLTVV.

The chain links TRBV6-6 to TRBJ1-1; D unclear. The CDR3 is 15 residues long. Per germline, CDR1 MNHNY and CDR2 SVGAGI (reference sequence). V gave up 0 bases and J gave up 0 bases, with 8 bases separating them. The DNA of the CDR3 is TGTGCCAGCAGTTACTCGCCGGGGTTGAACACTGAAGCTTTCTTT. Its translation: CASSYSPGLNTEAFF.

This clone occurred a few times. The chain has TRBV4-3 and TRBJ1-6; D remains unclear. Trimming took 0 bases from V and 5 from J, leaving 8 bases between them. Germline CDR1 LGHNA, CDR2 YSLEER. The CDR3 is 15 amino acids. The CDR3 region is CASSQDLGNNSPLHF. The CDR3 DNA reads TGCGCCAGCAGCCAAGATTTGGGGAATAATTCACCCCTCCACTTT.

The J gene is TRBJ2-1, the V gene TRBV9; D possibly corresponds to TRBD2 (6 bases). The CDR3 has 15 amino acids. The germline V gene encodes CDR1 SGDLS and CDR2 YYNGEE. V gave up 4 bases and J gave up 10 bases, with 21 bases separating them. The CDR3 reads CASSPGGAKDVEQFF. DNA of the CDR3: TGTGCCAGCAGCCCAGGCGGGGCCAAGGATGTAGAGCAGTTCTTC. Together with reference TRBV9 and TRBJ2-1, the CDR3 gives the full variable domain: DSGVTQTPKHLITATGQRVTLRCSPRSGDLSVYWYQQSLDQGLQFLIQYYNGEERAKGNILERFSAQQFPDLHSELNLSSLELGDSALYFCASSPGGAKDVEQFFGPGTRLTVL.

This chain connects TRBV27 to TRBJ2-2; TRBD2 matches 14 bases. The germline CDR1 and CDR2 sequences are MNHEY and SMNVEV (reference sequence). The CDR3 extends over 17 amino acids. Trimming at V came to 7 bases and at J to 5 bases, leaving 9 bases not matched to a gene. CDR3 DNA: TGTGCCAGCACATCGCGACTAGCGGGGGGGCTTACCGGGGAGCTGTTTTTT. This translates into CASTSRLAGGLTGELFF.

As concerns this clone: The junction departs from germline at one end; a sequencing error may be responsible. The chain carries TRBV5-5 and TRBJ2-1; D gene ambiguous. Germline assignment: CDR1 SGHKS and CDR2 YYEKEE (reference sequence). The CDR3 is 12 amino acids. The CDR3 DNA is TGTGCCAGCAGCGCCTCCTACGATGAGCAGTTCTTC. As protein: CASSASYDEQFF.

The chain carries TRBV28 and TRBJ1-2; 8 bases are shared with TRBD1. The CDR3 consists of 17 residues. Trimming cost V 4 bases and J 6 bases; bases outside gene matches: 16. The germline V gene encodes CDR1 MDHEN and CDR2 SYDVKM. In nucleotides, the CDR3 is TGTGCCAGCAGTTCGGTGTTTGCAGGGGGCGCAAAAGATGGCTACACCTTC. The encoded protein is CASSSVFAGGAKDGYTF.

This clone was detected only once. The CDR3 DNA sequence: TGTGCCAGCAGTTTACGGGGGGCTTGGACAGATACGCAGTATTTT. Amino acid sequence: CASSLRGAWTDTQYF. The gene calls are TRBV27 and TRBJ2-3; a weak D match, TRBD2 (7 bases). V lost 2 bases and J 3 bases, leaving 12 bases between the germline ends. Looked up from germline, CDR1 is MNHEY and CDR2 is SMNVEV (reference sequence). This CDR3 contains 15 residues.

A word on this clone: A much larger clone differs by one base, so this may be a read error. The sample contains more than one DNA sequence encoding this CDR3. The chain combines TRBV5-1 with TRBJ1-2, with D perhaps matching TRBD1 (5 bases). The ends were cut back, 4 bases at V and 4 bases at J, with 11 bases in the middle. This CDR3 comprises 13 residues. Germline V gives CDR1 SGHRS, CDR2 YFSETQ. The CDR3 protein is CASSLGGAYGYTF. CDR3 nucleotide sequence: TGCGCCAGCAGCCTGGGAGGGGCCTATGGCTACACCTTC.

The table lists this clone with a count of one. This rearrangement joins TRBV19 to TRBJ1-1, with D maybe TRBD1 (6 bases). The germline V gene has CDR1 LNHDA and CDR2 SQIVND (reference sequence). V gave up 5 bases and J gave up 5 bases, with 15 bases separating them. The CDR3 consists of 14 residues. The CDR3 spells CASSAGHAGTEAFF. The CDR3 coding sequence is TGTGCCAGTAGTGCGGGACATGCGGGGACTGAAGCTTTCTTT.

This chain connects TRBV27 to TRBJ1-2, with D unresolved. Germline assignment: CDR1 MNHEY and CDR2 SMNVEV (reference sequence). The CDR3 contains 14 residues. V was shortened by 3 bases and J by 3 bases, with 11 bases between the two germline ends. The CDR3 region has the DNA TGTGCCAGCAGTTTTTCCCCGGAATACTATGGCTACACCTTC. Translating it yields CASSFSPEYYGYTF.

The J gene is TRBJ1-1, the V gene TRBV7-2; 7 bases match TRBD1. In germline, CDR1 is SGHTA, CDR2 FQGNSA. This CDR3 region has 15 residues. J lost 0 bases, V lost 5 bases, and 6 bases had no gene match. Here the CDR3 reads CASSVYRGVNTEAFF. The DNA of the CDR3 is TGTGCCAGCAGCGTCTACAGGGGCGTGAACACTGAAGCTTTCTTT.